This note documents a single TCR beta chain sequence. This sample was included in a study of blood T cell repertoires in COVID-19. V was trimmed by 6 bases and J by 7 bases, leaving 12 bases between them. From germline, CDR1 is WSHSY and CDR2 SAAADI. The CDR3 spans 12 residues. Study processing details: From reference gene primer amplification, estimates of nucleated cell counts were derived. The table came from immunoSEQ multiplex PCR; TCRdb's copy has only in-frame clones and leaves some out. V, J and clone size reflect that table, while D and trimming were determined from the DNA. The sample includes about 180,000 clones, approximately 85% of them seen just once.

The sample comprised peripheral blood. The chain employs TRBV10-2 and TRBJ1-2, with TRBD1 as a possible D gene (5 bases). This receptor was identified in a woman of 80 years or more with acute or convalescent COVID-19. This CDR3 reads CASSPLQGGYTF. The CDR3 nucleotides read TGCGCCAGCAGCCCTCTCCAGGGTGGCTACACCTTC.